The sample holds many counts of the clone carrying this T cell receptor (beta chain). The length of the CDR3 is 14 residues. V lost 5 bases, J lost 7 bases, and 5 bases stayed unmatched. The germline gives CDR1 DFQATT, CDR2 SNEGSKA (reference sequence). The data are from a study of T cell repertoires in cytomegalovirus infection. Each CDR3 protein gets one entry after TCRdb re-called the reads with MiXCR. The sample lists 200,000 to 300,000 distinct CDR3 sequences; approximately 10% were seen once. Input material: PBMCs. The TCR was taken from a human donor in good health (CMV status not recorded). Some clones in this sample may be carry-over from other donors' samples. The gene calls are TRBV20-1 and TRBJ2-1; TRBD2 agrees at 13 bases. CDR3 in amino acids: CSAPRLAGGNEQFF. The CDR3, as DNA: TGCAGTGCTCCCCGACTAGCGGGAGGAAATGAGCAGTTCTTC.